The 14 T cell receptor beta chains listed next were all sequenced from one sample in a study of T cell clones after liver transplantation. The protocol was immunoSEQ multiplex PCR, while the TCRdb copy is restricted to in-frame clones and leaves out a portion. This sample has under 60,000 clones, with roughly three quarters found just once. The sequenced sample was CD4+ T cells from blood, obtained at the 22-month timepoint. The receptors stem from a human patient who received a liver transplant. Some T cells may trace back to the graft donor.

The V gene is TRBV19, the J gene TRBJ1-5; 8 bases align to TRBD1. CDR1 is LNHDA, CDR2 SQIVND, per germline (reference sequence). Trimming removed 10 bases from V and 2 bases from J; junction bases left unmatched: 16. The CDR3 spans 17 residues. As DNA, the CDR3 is TGTGCCACCCTAAGGGGCAGGGGGCGCGGCGGCAATCAGCCCCAGCATTTT. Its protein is CATLRGRGRGGNQPQHF.

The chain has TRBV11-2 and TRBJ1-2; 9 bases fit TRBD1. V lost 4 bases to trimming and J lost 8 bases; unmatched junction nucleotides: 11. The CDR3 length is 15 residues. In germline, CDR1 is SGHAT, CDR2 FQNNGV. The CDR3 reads CASSSYRGLGGGYTF. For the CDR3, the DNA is TGTGCCAGCAGCTCCTACAGGGGGCTAGGGGGCGGCTACACCTTC.

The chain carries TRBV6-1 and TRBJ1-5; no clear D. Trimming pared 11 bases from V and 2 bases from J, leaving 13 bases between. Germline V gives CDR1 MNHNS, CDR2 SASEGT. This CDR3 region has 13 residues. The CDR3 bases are TGTGCCGCCGGAATGCGGGGCAATCAGCCCCAGCATTTT. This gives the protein CAAGMRGNQPQHF.

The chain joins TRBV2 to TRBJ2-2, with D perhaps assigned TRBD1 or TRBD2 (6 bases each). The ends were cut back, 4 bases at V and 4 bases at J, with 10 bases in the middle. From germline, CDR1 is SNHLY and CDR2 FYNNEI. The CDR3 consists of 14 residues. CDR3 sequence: CASSGRGGTGELFF. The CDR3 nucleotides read TGTGCCAGCAGTGGCAGGGGAGGCACCGGGGAGCTGTTTTTT.

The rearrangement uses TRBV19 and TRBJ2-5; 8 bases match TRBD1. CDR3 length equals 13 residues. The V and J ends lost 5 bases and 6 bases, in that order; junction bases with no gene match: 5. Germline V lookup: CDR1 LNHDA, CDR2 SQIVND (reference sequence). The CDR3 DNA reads TGTGCCAGTAGTCTTGACAGGGGAAAGACCCAGTACTTC. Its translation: CASSLDRGKTQYF.

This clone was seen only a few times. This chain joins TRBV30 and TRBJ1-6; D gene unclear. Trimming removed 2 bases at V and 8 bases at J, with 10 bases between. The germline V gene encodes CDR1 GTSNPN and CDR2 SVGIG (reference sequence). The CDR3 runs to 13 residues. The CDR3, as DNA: TGTGCCTGGAGTTCGACCGGCTATTCACCCCTCCACTTT. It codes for CAWSSTGYSPLHF.

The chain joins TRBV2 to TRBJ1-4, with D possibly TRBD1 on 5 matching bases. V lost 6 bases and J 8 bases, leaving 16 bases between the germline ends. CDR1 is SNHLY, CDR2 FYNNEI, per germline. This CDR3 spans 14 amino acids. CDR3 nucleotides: TGTGCCAGCAGCGAAACCGGGACGGTAGAAAAACTGTTTTTT. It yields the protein CASSETGTVEKLFF.

Written as DNA, the CDR3 is TGTGCCAGCAGTCGCAGGGGAAGCAATCAGCCCCAGCATTTT. Its translation: CASSRRGSNQPQHF. The chain is built from TRBV6-5 and TRBJ1-5; a possible D gene is TRBD1 (6 bases). Germline lookup yields CDR1 MNHEY and CDR2 SVGAGI. The germline V and J ends were trimmed by 5 bases and 1 base, with 9 bases remaining between them. The CDR3 contains 14 residues.

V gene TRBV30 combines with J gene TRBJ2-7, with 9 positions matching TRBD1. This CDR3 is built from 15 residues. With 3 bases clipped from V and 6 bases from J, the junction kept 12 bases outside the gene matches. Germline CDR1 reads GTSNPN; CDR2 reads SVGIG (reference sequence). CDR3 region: CAWRRTGTGRGEQYF. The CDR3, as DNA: TGTGCCTGGAGACGGACCGGGACAGGGAGGGGCGAGCAGTACTTC.

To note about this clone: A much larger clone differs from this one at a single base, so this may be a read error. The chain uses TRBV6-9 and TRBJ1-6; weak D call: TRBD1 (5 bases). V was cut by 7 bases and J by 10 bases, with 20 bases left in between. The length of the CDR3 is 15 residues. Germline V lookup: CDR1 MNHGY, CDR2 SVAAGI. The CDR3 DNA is TGTGCCAGCACTCCCAAGTACCAGGGCGGGTCACCCCTCCACTTT. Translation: CASTPKYQGGSPLHF.

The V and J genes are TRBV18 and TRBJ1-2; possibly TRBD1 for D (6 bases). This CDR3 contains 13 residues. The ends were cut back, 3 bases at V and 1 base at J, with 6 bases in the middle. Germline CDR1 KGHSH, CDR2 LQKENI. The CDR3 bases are TGTGCCAGCTCACCGGACAGTAACTATGGCTACACCTTC. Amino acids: CASSPDSNYGYTF.

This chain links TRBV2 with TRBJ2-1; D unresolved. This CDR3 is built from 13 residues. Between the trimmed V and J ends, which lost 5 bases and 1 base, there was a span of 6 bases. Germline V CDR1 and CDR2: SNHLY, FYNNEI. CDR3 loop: CASSSWSYNEQFF. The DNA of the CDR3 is TGTGCCAGCAGTTCCTGGTCCTACAATGAGCAGTTCTTC.

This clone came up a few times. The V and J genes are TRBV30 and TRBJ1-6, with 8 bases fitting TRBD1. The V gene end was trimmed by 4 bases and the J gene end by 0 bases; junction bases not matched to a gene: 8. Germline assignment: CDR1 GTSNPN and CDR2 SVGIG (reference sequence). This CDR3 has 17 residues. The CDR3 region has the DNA TGTGCCTGGATCCCCGGACAGGGCAGCTCCTATAATTCACCCCTCCACTTT. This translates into CAWIPGQGSSYNSPLHF.

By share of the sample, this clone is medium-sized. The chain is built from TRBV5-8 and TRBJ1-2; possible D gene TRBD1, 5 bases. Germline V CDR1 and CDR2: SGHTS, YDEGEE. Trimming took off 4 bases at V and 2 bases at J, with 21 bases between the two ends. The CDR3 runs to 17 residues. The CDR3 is CASSLRDARRTNYGYTF. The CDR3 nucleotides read TGTGCCAGCAGCCTCCGGGACGCCCGTAGGACAAACTATGGCTACACCTTC.